Presented here are 32 T cell receptor beta chains from one specimen sequenced in a study of T cells after yellow fever vaccination. TCRdb ran MiXCR on the 5' RACE reads and lists one entry per CDR3 protein. The sample lists fewer than 650,000 distinct CDR3 sequences, 20% to 25% occurring once. The specimen was PBMCs, collected approximately 22 days after the first yellow fever vaccination. The receptors come from a man aged 18 to 29 who received the YFV17D yellow fever vaccine.

This clonotype has a handful of counts. The CDR3 nucleotides are TGCACCAGCAGCCAAGATGAAGGAGAGAACTATGGCTACACCTTC. It translates to CTSSQDEGENYGYTF. This rearrangement joins TRBV1 to TRBJ1-2. TRBV1 is given as a pseudogene. The CDR3 consists of 15 residues.

The chain couples TRBV7-2 to TRBJ1-1, with D perhaps matching TRBD1 (6 bases). This CDR3 region has 14 residues. CDR1 and CDR2 from the germline V gene are SGHTA and FQGNSA. Trimming shortened V by 4 bases and J by 5 bases, and 14 bases separated the two germline ends. The CDR3 protein is CASSSEGGWTEAFF. The CDR3 DNA reads TGTGCCAGCAGCTCAGAGGGGGGTTGGACTGAAGCTTTCTTT.

The chain carries TRBV7-2 and TRBJ2-5; D not certain. V lost 1 base and J lost 5, with 11 bases in between. From germline, CDR1 is SGHTA and CDR2 FQGNSA. The CDR3 is made up of 14 amino acids. CDR3 in DNA: TGTGCCAGCAGCTTAGTGGGGTCTGAGGAGACCCAGTACTTC. This encodes CASSLVGSEETQYF.

This chain joins TRBV29-1 and TRBJ1-1, with D hard to call. The V end lost 4 bases, the J end lost 4 bases, and 13 bases lay between the germline ends. The CDR3 is 13 residues long. Per germline, CDR1 SQVTM and CDR2 ANQGSEA. CDR3 DNA: TGCAGCGTTGTGGGCCTTTTCTCCACTGAAGCTTTCTTT. Translated: CSVVGLFSTEAFF.

This clonotype was counted between two and nine times. V is TRBV12-3 or TRBV12-4 and J is TRBJ1-1; D is ambiguous. The CDR3 has 8 amino acids. The chain's CDR3 is CAPELAFF. For the CDR3, the DNA is TGTGCACCCGAGTTGGCTTTCTTT.

In its sample, this clonotype was seen once. The genes are TRBV20-1 and TRBJ1-4; the match to TRBD1 covers 7 bases. Looked up from germline, CDR1 is DFQATT and CDR2 is SNEGSKA (reference sequence). This CDR3 region has 13 residues. The V gene end was trimmed by 6 bases and the J gene end by 11 bases; junction bases not matched to a gene: 12. The CDR3 DNA sequence: TGCAGTGCCGACAGGGCAGGCGTACAGAAACTGTTTTTT. Its protein is CSADRAGVQKLFF.

This chain connects TRBV12-3 or TRBV12-4 to TRBJ2-7; the D gene is possibly TRBD1 (7 bases). V shed 4 bases and J shed 2 bases, with 12 bases lying between them. This CDR3 is 14 amino acids long. In nucleotides, the CDR3 is TGTGCCAGCAGTTCGGGGGACAGTCCCTACGAGCAGTACGTC. Translation: CASSSGDSPYEQYV.

The rearrangement joins TRBV7-9 to TRBJ2-2; tentative D call: TRBD2 (6 bases). The germline V gene encodes CDR1 SEHNR and CDR2 FQNEAQ (reference sequence). Trimming pared 5 bases from V and 1 base from J, leaving 11 bases between. The CDR3 spans 15 residues. CDR3 sequence: CASSTGTLNTGELFF. As DNA, the CDR3 is TGTGCCAGCAGCACCGGGACTTTGAACACCGGGGAGCTGTTTTTT.

This clonotype has more than one count but fewer than ten. J is TRBJ1-4 and V is TRBV12-3 or TRBV12-4; 7 nucleotides align to TRBD1. V gave up 6 bases and J gave up 12 bases; unmatched junction bases: 13. CDR3 length: 14 residues. CDR3 sequence (DNA): TGTGCCAGCAGCCCCGGGGTGACAGGGCGTCAACTGTTTTTT. Its protein is CASSPGVTGRQLFF.

The CDR3 DNA reads as TGTGCCAGCAGCCGAGGTCACAGGGGGCTTGATGGCTACACCTTC. Translation gives CASSRGHRGLDGYTF. V usage is TRBV3-1 and J usage is TRBJ1-2, with 9 bases that match TRBD1. Trimming removed 4 bases from V and 6 bases from J; junction bases left unmatched: 9. Germline V gene sequence: CDR1 LGHDT, CDR2 YNNKEL (reference sequence). This CDR3 contains 15 residues.

The rearrangement uses TRBV29-1 and TRBJ2-5, with D possibly called TRBD1 or TRBD2 (5 bases each). CDR1 and CDR2 from the germline V gene are SQVTM and ANQGSEA. V dropped 8 bases and J dropped 7 bases, with 20 bases sitting between them. This CDR3 has 13 residues. The CDR3 reads CSPGGGARGTQYF. The CDR3 DNA is TGCAGCCCGGGTGGGGGAGCTAGGGGGACCCAGTACTTC.

The J gene is TRBJ2-7, the V gene TRBV6-1; D is undetermined. Germline values: CDR1 MNHNS, CDR2 SASEGT. This CDR3 contains 14 residues. The V and J ends lost 3 bases and 1 base respectively, with 10 bases between them. This CDR3 reads CASSDLGNSYEQYV. The CDR3 DNA reads as TGTGCCAGCAGTGACCTAGGGAATTCCTACGAGCAGTACGTC.

V and J are TRBV6-6 and TRBJ2-5, with D tentatively TRBD1 (5 bases). CDR3 length: 13 amino acids. Trimming took 2 bases from V and 5 from J, leaving 9 bases between them. In germline, CDR1 is MNHNY, CDR2 SVGAGI (reference sequence). The CDR3 spells CASSYRGMETQYF. The CDR3 DNA reads as TGTGCCAGCAGTTACAGGGGAATGGAGACCCAGTACTTC.

The genes are TRBV2 and TRBJ1-1, with TRBD1 matching over 11 bases. Germline V CDR1 and CDR2: SNHLY, FYNNEI. The V gene end was trimmed by 6 bases and the J gene end by 7 bases; junction bases not matched to a gene: 1. The CDR3 contains 12 residues. Here the CDR3 DNA reads TGTGCCAGCAGGGGACAGGGGGTTGAAGCTTTCTTT. The encoded protein is CASRGQGVEAFF.

J is TRBJ2-6 and V is TRBV5-4; 8 nucleotides align to TRBD2. Germline lookup yields CDR1 SGHNT and CDR2 YYREEE (reference sequence). The CDR3 has 13 residues. Trimming cost V 7 bases and J 7 bases; bases outside gene matches: 4. CDR3 sequence (DNA): TGTGCCAGCGCTGCGGGAGGAGCCAACGTCCTGACTTTC. This sequence encodes CASAAGGANVLTF. The full variable domain, with the rest looked up from reference TRBV5-4 and TRBJ2-6, is ETGVTQSPTHLIKTRGQQVTLRCSSQSGHNTVSWYQQALGQGPQFIFQYYREEENGRGNFPPRFSGLQFPNYSSELNVNALELDDSALYLCASAAGGANVLTFGAGSRLTVL.

The table lists this clonotype with a few counts. Here the CDR3 reads CASSVAKLANEQFF. DNA for the CDR3: TGTGCCAGCAGCGTGGCCAAGCTGGCGAATGAGCAGTTCTTC. The rearrangement joins TRBV9 to TRBJ2-1; D gene ambiguous. Trimming took off 2 bases at V and 7 bases at J, with 13 bases between the two ends. Germline lookup yields CDR1 SGDLS and CDR2 YYNGEE. The CDR3 contains 14 residues.

This chain connects TRBV29-1 to TRBJ2-7; D assignment may be TRBD1 or TRBD2 (6 bases each). The CDR3 has 14 residues. Germline CDR1 is SQVTM and CDR2 is ANQGSEA. Trimming took 1 base from V and 0 from J, leaving 10 bases between them. CDR3 sequence (DNA): TGCAGCGTTGAAGCTCCGGGGGCCTCCTACGAGCAGTACTTC. Protein sequence: CSVEAPGASYEQYF.

The rearrangement joins TRBV7-2 to TRBJ2-5; 9 nucleotides line up with TRBD2. Germline V gives CDR1 SGHTA, CDR2 FQGNSA. This CDR3 has 14 amino acids. The V gene end was trimmed by 4 bases and the J gene end by 5 bases; junction bases not matched to a gene: 5. The CDR3 nucleotides are TGTGCCAGCAGCTCGGGACTAGCTTGGGAGACCCAGTACTTC. It specifies CASSSGLAWETQYF.

The gene calls are TRBV7-2 and TRBJ2-1, with 10 bases lining up with TRBD1. Germline loops: CDR1 SGHTA, CDR2 FQGNSA. The CDR3 contains 14 residues. V was clipped by 7 bases and J by 8 bases; unmatched bases: 8. The CDR3 protein is CASIRDRGSHEQFF. The CDR3 DNA is TGTGCCAGCATAAGGGACAGGGGTAGTCATGAGCAGTTCTTC.

This clonotype was observed a handful of times. The V call is TRBV5-1, the J call TRBJ2-3; TRBD2 might be the D (6 bases). Germline V gene sequence: CDR1 SGHRS, CDR2 YFSETQ. The CDR3 spans 14 residues. The germline V and J ends were trimmed by 7 bases and 0 bases, with 12 bases remaining between them. The CDR3 region has the DNA TGCGCCAGCGCCCCCGCGGGAAGCACAGATACGCAGTATTTT. Translating it yields CASAPAGSTDTQYF.

J is TRBJ2-2 and V is TRBV11-1; 10 nucleotides align to TRBD1. J lost 4 bases, V lost 2 bases, and 10 bases had no gene match. CDR3 length equals 18 residues. The germline CDR1 and CDR2 sequences are SGHAT and FQDESV (reference sequence). The CDR3 nucleotides are TGTGCCAGCAGCTTAAGGGACAGGGGCGCCCAAGGCACCGGGGAGCTGTTTTTT. Translating gives CASSLRDRGAQGTGELFF.

The chain carries TRBV12-3 or TRBV12-4 and TRBJ1-6, with TRBD1 identical over 8 bases. This CDR3 has 16 amino acids. J gave up 7 bases and V 6 bases, and 11 bases lay outside the gene matches. CDR3 loop: CASSRQGSSENSPLHF. CDR3 sequence (DNA): TGTGCCAGCAGCCGACAGGGGTCCTCGGAAAATTCACCCCTCCACTTT.

This clonotype was observed a handful of times. The chain combines TRBV5-4 with TRBJ2-5; D is unresolved. Trimming removed 3 bases from V and 5 bases from J, with 14 bases in between. Germline lookup yields CDR1 SGHNT and CDR2 YYREEE (reference sequence). The CDR3 extends over 14 amino acids. In nucleotides, the CDR3 is TGTGCCAGCAGCTCGCCGATGGGTGGGGAGACCCAGTACTTC. This sequence encodes CASSSPMGGETQYF.

V is TRBV20-1 and J is TRBJ1-5; 11 bases fit TRBD1. Per the germline V gene, CDR1 is DFQATT and CDR2 is SNEGSKA (reference sequence). This CDR3 comprises 13 residues. The V and J ends lost 5 bases and 5 bases, in that order; junction bases with no gene match: 2. Here the CDR3 reads CSAGQGAYQPQHF. Here the CDR3 DNA reads TGCAGTGCTGGACAGGGGGCTTATCAGCCCCAGCATTTT.

V and J are TRBV18 and TRBJ1-1; D unclear. In germline, CDR1 is KGHSH, CDR2 LQKENI. The length of the CDR3 is 13 residues. V was cut by 0 bases and J by 7 bases, with 9 bases left in between. Written as DNA, the CDR3 is TGTGCCAGCTCACCACCAAATTCGGATGAAGCTTTCTTT. As protein: CASSPPNSDEAFF.

The chain combines TRBV4-2 with TRBJ1-2, with a tentative D call TRBD1 (5 bases). From germline, CDR1 is LGHNA and CDR2 YNFKEQ. The CDR3 is 16 residues long. V was clipped by 1 base and J by 2 bases, with 14 bases between them. CDR3 in amino acids: CASSQGIWTSNYGYTF. CDR3 coding DNA: TGTGCCAGCAGCCAAGGTATCTGGACAAGCAACTATGGCTACACCTTC.

This clonotype was seen more than once but under ten times. This chain links TRBV10-3 with TRBJ2-1, with 8 bases lining up with TRBD1. Germline CDR1 and CDR2: ENHRY and SYGVKD. The CDR3 extends over 16 amino acids. J lost 6 bases, V lost 4 bases, and 11 bases had no gene match. In DNA form, the CDR3 reads TGTGCCATCAGTGCACCGTCAGGGGGCTTTGGCAATGAGCAGTTCTTC. As protein: CAISAPSGGFGNEQFF.

This sequence joins TRBV9 and TRBJ2-2; 8 bases agree with TRBD1. The CDR3 is 16 amino acids. V lost 5 bases and J lost 6; bases outside the gene matches: 12. The germline V gene encodes CDR1 SGDLS and CDR2 YYNGEE. The CDR3 coding sequence is TGTGCCAGCAGGGACGGACAGGGTGAGAGGGCCGGGGAGCTGTTTTTT. Protein product: CASRDGQGERAGELFF.

The J gene is TRBJ2-2, the V gene TRBV7-9; no firm D call. This CDR3 is 15 amino acids long. Trimming pared 6 bases from V and 3 bases from J, leaving 14 bases between. The V gene's germline CDR1 is SEHNR and CDR2 FQNEAQ (reference sequence). Here the CDR3 reads CASSSEAQYTGELFF. As DNA, the CDR3 is TGTGCCAGCAGTAGTGAGGCCCAATACACCGGGGAGCTGTTTTTT.

The J gene is TRBJ2-7, the V gene TRBV7-2; 9 bases are a match to TRBD2. The J segment lost 7 bases and the V segment lost 5 bases, leaving 9 bases of the junction unmatched. The CDR3 length is 14 residues. Germline lookup yields CDR1 SGHTA and CDR2 FQGNSA. The CDR3 reads CASSTGAGGREQYF. Written as DNA, the CDR3 is TGTGCCAGCAGCACCGGGGCGGGGGGGAGGGAGCAGTACTTC.

The chain links TRBV7-2 to TRBJ2-3, with TRBD2 matching over 8 bases. The CDR3 has 16 residues. V shed 3 bases, J shed 5 bases, and the junction held 10 bases outside the gene matches. Germline CDR1 is SGHTA and CDR2 is FQGNSA. In DNA, the CDR3 is TGTGCCAGCAGCTTTTTGGGGGGACTAGAGGTAGATACGCAGTATTTT. It specifies CASSFLGGLEVDTQYF.

The V and J genes are TRBV18 and TRBJ2-1, with D maybe TRBD1 (5 bases). CDR3 length: 13 amino acids. CDR1 is KGHSH, CDR2 LQKENI, per germline. The V end lost 0 bases, the J end lost 8 bases, and 8 bases lay between the germline ends. The CDR3 here is CASSPPRGDEQFF. The DNA of the CDR3 is TGTGCCAGCTCACCACCTAGGGGCGATGAGCAGTTCTTC.